A selection of T cell receptor beta chains follows, all from one sample in a study of T cells in Graves' hyperthyroidism and ophthalmopathy. MiXCR, run by TCRdb on the multiplex PCR reads, gives a single entry per CDR3 protein. This sample has about 410,000 distinct CDR3 sequences, with over 12% found just once. The sample taken for sequencing was blood. The receptors were gathered from a man aged 18 to 30 with Graves' ophthalmopathy. Each CDR3 is given with its conserved first and last residue. D genes are given only for firm matches. Size is omitted from some rows. Given values are once, few, many or a class for expanded clones.

cdr3_nt cdr3_aa j_call d_call v_call clone_size
TGTGCCAGCAGCAATACCTACGGATTCCAAGAGACCCAGTACTTC CASSNTYGFQETQYF TRBJ2-5 NA TRBV11-2 NA
TGTTCCAGCAGCTTGGAGCGGGAAACAGATACGCAGTATTTT CSSSLERETDTQYF TRBJ2-3 TRBD2 TRBV7-6 NA
TGTGCCAGCGCTCACCACAGCAAGGGGGCCAACGTCCTGACTTTC CASAHHSKGANVLTF TRBJ2-6 NA TRBV14 NA
TGTGCCAGCAGCTTTCTAGCGGTCCTCAGCGATGAGCAGTTCTTC CASSFLAVLSDEQFF TRBJ2-1 TRBD2 TRBV11-2 NA
TGCAGTGTTGGAAGACAGGGGGAAATCACCGGGGAGCTGTTTTTT CSVGRQGEITGELFF TRBJ2-2 TRBD1 TRBV20-1 many
TGTGCCAGCACCCCTAGCGGGAGGGGAGATACGCAGTATTTT CASTPSGRGDTQYF TRBJ2-3 TRBD2 TRBV27 many
TGTGCCAGCAGGGACTTCTCAGGGCCCTACGAGCAGTACTTC CASRDFSGPYEQYF TRBJ2-7 NA TRBV6-1 many
TGTGCCAGCAGCTTATTGGACAACCAAGAGACCCAGTACTTC CASSLLDNQETQYF TRBJ2-5 NA TRBV7-8 many
TGCAGTGCTAGAGGGGGCGGGACGGTCTCCTACAATGAGCAGTTCTTC CSARGGGTVSYNEQFF TRBJ2-1 NA TRBV20-1 many
TGCGCCAGCAGCCAAGTGGGCAGCCCGTCTAACTATGGCTACACCTTC CASSQVGSPSNYGYTF TRBJ1-2 NA TRBV4-1 many
TGTGCCAGCAGTGAAGCCCCTTTCGCGGGGGGGAAGGAGACCCAGTACTTC CASSEAPFAGGKETQYF TRBJ2-5 TRBD2 TRBV2 many
TGTGCCAGCAGCGTATTTGGGACAGGGTTCCCCGAGCAGTACTTC CASSVFGTGFPEQYF TRBJ2-7 TRBD1 TRBV6-2/TRBV6-3 once
TGCGCCAGCCTAGCGGGAGGGCCGGGCGATGAGCAGTTCTTC CASLAGGPGDEQFF TRBJ2-1 TRBD2 TRBV5-1 NA
TGCGCCAGCAGTAAAACGGACAACAATGAGCAGTTCTTC CASSKTDNNEQFF TRBJ2-1 NA TRBV5-1 many
TGCGCAAGCGGCAGCGGGGGCGATGAGCAGTTCTTC CASGSGGDEQFF TRBJ2-1 TRBD2 TRBV5-1 many
TGCAGTGCTAGTATCCCTTTAGCGGGAGGCAGTGCAGATACGCAGTATTTT CSASIPLAGGSADTQYF TRBJ2-3 TRBD2 TRBV20-1 NA
TGTGCCAGCAGCCAAAATAACCGAGAAGAAGCTTTCTTT CASSQNNREEAFF TRBJ1-1 NA TRBV3-1 many
TGTGCCAGCAGCCTGGTCGGGTCGGAGGGTCAGCCCCAGCATTTT CASSLVGSEGQPQHF TRBJ1-5 NA TRBV5-5 NA
TGTGCCAGCAGCCCCCAAGGCGGGAGCTACGAGCAGTACTTC CASSPQGGSYEQYF TRBJ2-7 TRBD2 TRBV7-3 few
TGTGCCAGTAGTATTACAGGGGGTCTAGAGCCCCAGCATTTT CASSITGGLEPQHF TRBJ1-5 TRBD1 TRBV19 NA
TGTGCCAGTAGTATTTTCACTAGCGGGAGTACCGAGCAGTACTTC CASSIFTSGSTEQYF TRBJ2-7 TRBD2 TRBV19 few
TGTGCCAGCAGTTTTGCTGGAGGGGAGACCCAGTACTTC CASSFAGGETQYF TRBJ2-5 NA TRBV12-3/TRBV12-4 many
TGTGCCAGCAATAACTCGCTTTCCGGGAATGAGCAGTTCTTC CASNNSLSGNEQFF TRBJ2-1 NA TRBV3-1 many
TGCGCCAGCAGCCGGGGGCAGAGGAATGAAAAACTGTTTTTT CASSRGQRNEKLFF TRBJ1-4 NA TRBV5-1 NA
TGTGCCAGCAGCTTCGGGACTACCTTCACAGATACGCAGTATTTT CASSFGTTFTDTQYF TRBJ2-3 TRBD2 TRBV7-2 many
TGTGCCAGCAGCTTAGACCCGACTAGCACAGATACGCAGTATTTT CASSLDPTSTDTQYF TRBJ2-3 NA TRBV11-2 many
TGCAGTGCTAGACCCACTAGCGGTAGATACGAGCAGTACTTC CSARPTSGRYEQYF TRBJ2-7 TRBD2 TRBV20-1 many
TGTGCCAGCAGGGGGACAGAGGTGTCCGAGCAGTACTTC CASRGTEVSEQYF TRBJ2-7 TRBD1 TRBV12-3/TRBV12-4 many
TGCGCCAGCAGCCACGTGAAGGGGTCCCACAATGAGCAGTTCTTC CASSHVKGSHNEQFF TRBJ2-1 NA TRBV4-1 NA
TGTGCCAGCAGCTACCCTGAGGGGGCAACCAAAAACATTCAGTACTTC CASSYPEGATKNIQYF TRBJ2-4 TRBD1 TRBV11-2 many
TGCGCCAGCAGCCGCAAAACAGGGGCCCCTAGCTCCTACAATGAGCAGTTCTTC CASSRKTGAPSSYNEQFF TRBJ2-1 TRBD1 TRBV4-1 few
TGTGCCAGCAGTGAATCCCCTTCAGCAGGGGCAAGCTACAATGAGCAGTTCTTC CASSESPSAGASYNEQFF TRBJ2-1 NA TRBV3-1 few
TGTGCCAGCAGGAGTCACCCAAAACAAGCGGGACCCTACAATGAGCAGTTCTTC CASRSHPKQAGPYNEQFF TRBJ2-1 TRBD2 TRBV2 many
TGCAGTGTCAGTCCAGGGGGCTATGAGCAGTTCTTC CSVSPGGYEQFF TRBJ2-1 TRBD1 TRBV20-1 many
TGTGCCAGCAGCTCGGGGGACAGGGGGCTCTCAGATACGCAGTATTTT CASSSGDRGLSDTQYF TRBJ2-3 TRBD1 TRBV6-1 NA
TGTGCCAGCAGGAGCTCCTACGAGCAGTTCTTC CASRSSYEQFF TRBJ2-1 NA TRBV12-3/TRBV12-4 NA
TGTGCCAGCAGTACCGGGACAGCGTACGAGCAGTACTTC CASSTGTAYEQYF TRBJ2-7 TRBD1 TRBV6-2/TRBV6-3 many
TGCGCCAGCAGCTTGAAGATGTTTGGCCAAGAGACCCAGTACTTC CASSLKMFGQETQYF TRBJ2-5 NA TRBV5-1 many
TGTGCCAGCAGCCAAGATGGAAGCGGGACAGATACGCAGTATTTT CASSQDGSGTDTQYF TRBJ2-3 NA TRBV3-1 many
TGTGCCAGCAGTTCCTTGGACAGAGAAACCTACAATGAGCAGTTCTTC CASSSLDRETYNEQFF TRBJ2-1 NA TRBV12-3/TRBV12-4 many
TGTGCCAGCAGCTTCCAAACAGGGGCTTTCTACAATGAGCAGTTCTTC CASSFQTGAFYNEQFF TRBJ2-1 TRBD1 TRBV7-9 many
TGTGCCACCAGTGGCCATCCCGCGGGGGGGAACACCGGGGAGCTGTTTTTT CATSGHPAGGNTGELFF TRBJ2-2 TRBD2 TRBV24-1 NA
TGTGCCAGCAGCGCAAGGGTTTCGGTCCAGGGGGCCAAGTTCTTC CASSARVSVQGAKFF TRBJ2-1 TRBD1 TRBV7-9 many
TGTGCCAGCAGCTTGCCGACTAGCGGGAGGCTCGGTGAGCAGTTCTTC CASSLPTSGRLGEQFF TRBJ2-1 TRBD2 TRBV11-2 many
TGTGCCAGAGACACGGAGGACAGCTGGGGCTACACCTTC CARDTEDSWGYTF TRBJ1-2 NA TRBV19 NA
TGTGCTGGTTCGCCGGAGGACGACAATACGCAGTATTTT CAGSPEDDNTQYF TRBJ2-3 NA TRBV12-5 NA
TGTGCCAGCATTAAGTTGGCCGCGACCCGAGAGGTGGCGAGAGGGAGGGAGACCCAGTACTTC CASIKLAATREVARGRETQYF TRBJ2-5 NA TRBV12-3/TRBV12-4 many
TGCAGTGCTCTGATCTGGGACAGCCAAGAGACCCAGTACTTC CSALIWDSQETQYF TRBJ2-5 TRBD1 TRBV20-1 few
TGTGCCAGCAGCCCGACAGGGGAAGGCTACACCTTC CASSPTGEGYTF TRBJ1-2 TRBD1 TRBV5-8 many
TGCGCCAGCAGCCAAGGGGGCGGGGGCAATGAGCAGTTCTTC CASSQGGGGNEQFF TRBJ2-1 TRBD2 TRBV4-1 NA
TGTGCCAGCAGTTTAGATGGGGAAACGCGCTACACCTTC CASSLDGETRYTF TRBJ1-2 NA TRBV12-3/TRBV12-4 many
TGTGCCAGCAGCTCCCGACTCAGGGAGTTTAACTATGGCTACACCTTC CASSSRLREFNYGYTF TRBJ1-2 NA TRBV7-8 many
TGTGCCAGCAGCTCATTTGGGGGGTTAGGGGCTGGAAACACCATATATTTT CASSSFGGLGAGNTIYF TRBJ1-3 NA TRBV13 few
TGTGCCAGCAGCTTAGCGAGAAGCGGGGGACAAGAGACCCAGTACTTC CASSLARSGGQETQYF TRBJ2-5 TRBD2 TRBV7-8 many
TGTGCCAGCAGTCCCAAGGGGGGAAACGTAGCGGGAGGCAGACTCCAAGAGACCCAGTACTTC CASSPKGGNVAGGRLQETQYF TRBJ2-5 TRBD2 TRBV27 many
TGTGCCAGCAGCTCCAATTCACCCCTCCACTTT CASSSNSPLHF TRBJ1-6 NA TRBV13 many
TGTGCCAGCAGCCAAGACTTCCCTGGTACCACAGATACGCAGTATTTT CASSQDFPGTTDTQYF TRBJ2-3 NA TRBV7-2 many
TGTGCCAGCAGGGGCTCTAGGGTCGGCAAAAACATTCAGTACTTC CASRGSRVGKNIQYF TRBJ2-4 NA TRBV6-2/TRBV6-3 NA
TGTGCCAGCAGCTTAGAGCCCCCTCGACTAGGCGCCAATGAGCAGTTCTTC CASSLEPPRLGANEQFF TRBJ2-1 NA TRBV7-2 many
TGTGCCAGCGACCCGGGACAGACAAATGAAAAACTGTTTTTT CASDPGQTNEKLFF TRBJ1-4 TRBD1 TRBV5-8 NA